These 14 T cell receptor beta chains came from one sample sequenced in a study of T cell clonality in common variable immunodeficiency. Repertoires were generated with immunoSEQ multiplex PCR, while TCRdb's copy carries only in-frame clones and drops some. The sample includes about 64,000 clones, none of them occurring once. Specimen: peripheral blood mononuclear cells. These receptors all stem from a person aged 18 to 75 in good health.

CDR3 amino acids: CASSATGTETYEQYF. CDR3 DNA (partial): TGCGCCAGCAGTGCTACCGGGACAGAGACCTACGAG. V gene TRBV10-1 combines with J gene TRBJ2-7, with 7 bases matching TRBD1. With the read ending 3 residues before the CDR3 end, the germline J gene is used to fill in that end. From germline, CDR1 is WNHNN and CDR2 SYGVQD (reference sequence). The CDR3 is 15 residues long. With 4 bases clipped from V and 2 bases from J, the junction kept 8 bases outside the gene matches.

In its sample, this clone was seen many times. At one end the junction does not follow the germline gene, possibly because of a read error. From the germline J gene comes the end of the CDR3, since the read stops 3 residues before it. The gene calls are TRBV4-1 and TRBJ1-1; TRBD1 is a possible D gene (5 bases). The length of the CDR3 is 14 residues. Germline CDR1 and CDR2: MGHRA and YSYEKL. CDR3 loop: CTSSPPRVGTEAFF. Incomplete CDR3 DNA: TGCACCAGCTCTCCCCCCAGGGTGGGCACTGAA.

In this sample, this clone turned up many times. The observed sequence ends 3 residues before the CDR3 terminus, with the missing tail filled in from the germline J gene. This sequence joins TRBV4-2 and TRBJ2-3; 7 bases align to TRBD1. This CDR3 has 18 amino acids. V shed 3 bases, J shed 1 base, and the junction held 13 bases outside the gene matches. Germline-derived CDR1 and CDR2 are LGHNA and YNFKEQ. The CDR3 region is CASSHTTLTGSGTDTQYF. The sequenced CDR3 bases are TGTGCCAGCAGCCACACAACGTTGACAGGGTCGGGCACAGATACG.

This clone was picked up many times. The read terminates 3 residues before the CDR3 end, so the remaining end is supplied by the germline J gene. The chain couples TRBV13 to TRBJ2-1, with 7 nucleotides matching TRBD2. The CDR3 consists of 17 residues. From germline, CDR1 is PRHDT and CDR2 FYEKMQ (reference sequence). V gave up 5 bases and J gave up 5 bases; unmatched junction bases: 15. This CDR3 reads CASSTPQGLAVDNEQFF. Partial CDR3 DNA: TGTGCCAGCAGCACCCCCCAAGGCCTAGCGGTCGACAATGAG.

This clone was observed at least ten times. The DNA ends 3 residues before the CDR3 does, and the rest of the CDR3 is filled in from the germline J gene. V usage is TRBV5-1 and J usage is TRBJ2-4; D may be TRBD1 (6 bases). The germline V gene encodes CDR1 SGHRS and CDR2 YFSETQ. The CDR3 extends over 14 amino acids. V shed 4 bases and J shed 8 bases, with 16 bases lying between them. CDR3 DNA, as far as it was read: TGCGCCAGCAGCGTACAGGGCCCCCTGGACATT. Amino acids: CASSVQGPLDI. The whole CDR3 sequence is CASSVQGPLDIQYF.

Ten or more counts support this clone. The read ends 3 residues early relative to the CDR3; the germline J gene fills the gap. V and J are TRBV13 and TRBJ2-7; 10 bases match TRBD2. V lost 7 bases, J lost 2 bases, and 2 bases stayed unmatched. The V gene's germline CDR1 is PRHDT and CDR2 FYEKMQ (reference sequence). This CDR3 spans 13 amino acids. The CDR3 DNA, read in part, is TGTGCCAGCAAACTAGCGGGACCCTACGAG. This gives the protein CASKLAGPYE. The complete CDR3 sequence is CASKLAGPYEQYF. Combining the CDR3 with reference TRBV13 and TRBJ2-7 gives the whole variable domain AAGVIQSPRHLIKEKRETATLKCYPIPRHDTVYWYQQGPGQDPQFLISFYEKMQSDKGSIPDRFSAQQFSDYHSELNMSSLELGDSALYFCASKLAGPYEQYFGPGTRLTVT.

This clone was seen repeatedly, ten times or more. The CDR3 extends 3 residues past the end of the read, so its final part is completed from the germline J gene. V and J are TRBV20-1 and TRBJ2-2, with TRBD1 identical over 9 bases. CDR3 length equals 15 residues. J was trimmed by 8 bases and V by 2 bases; bases with no gene match: 9. Per the germline V gene, CDR1 is DFQATT and CDR2 is SNEGSKA (reference sequence). The CDR3 sequence is CSARWGQGPSGELFF. The covered CDR3 bases are TGCAGTGCTAGATGGGGACAGGGCCCCTCTGGGGAG.

This clone has ten or more counts. The CDR3 bases that were read are TGTGCCAGTAGTCCCGTTAGGGTCACGGGCAATCAGCCC. This codes for CASSPVRVTGNQP. The whole CDR3 sequence is CASSPVRVTGNQPQHF. This chain connects TRBV19 to TRBJ1-5, with unresolved D. The sequenced fragment ends 3 residues before the CDR3 boundary, so the rest is inferred from the germline J gene. The ends were cut back, 5 bases at V and 2 bases at J, with 16 bases in the middle. CDR1 and CDR2 (germline): LNHDA, SQIVND (reference sequence). The CDR3 consists of 16 residues.

This clone was detected many times. Read sequence stops 3 residues before the CDR3 end, and the germline J gene provides the missing end. The chain has TRBV7-6 and TRBJ2-3; 10 bases are a match to TRBD2. Unmatched junction bases numbered 5, after V lost 5 bases and J lost 0 bases. The CDR3 contains 16 residues. Germline CDR1 SGHVS, CDR2 FNYEAQ. The DNA read from the CDR3 is TGTGCCAGCAGCATAAGCGGGGGGGCCAGCACAGATACG. Translated: CASSISGGASTDT. The whole CDR3 protein reads CASSISGGASTDTQYF.

This clone was counted at least ten times. The CDR3 end falls 3 residues outside the read, so it is completed with the germline J gene. This chain links TRBV19 with TRBJ2-7, with D perhaps matching TRBD2 (5 bases). V lost 9 bases to trimming and J lost 1 base, with 25 bases between them. Germline CDR1 LNHDA, CDR2 SQIVND (reference sequence). The CDR3 extends over 17 amino acids. This CDR3 is CASRSGTRSGPSYEQYF. Incomplete CDR3 DNA: TGTGCCAGCCGAAGCGGAACCCGGTCTGGCCCTTCCTACGAG.

This clone was observed at least ten times. The CDR3 end is not reached by the read, which stops 3 residues before it; the germline J gene fills it in. The chain links TRBV20-1 to TRBJ2-1, with 7 bases matching TRBD2. CDR3 length: 13 residues. The V segment lost 3 bases and the J segment 3 bases; nucleotides outside the gene matches: 2. Germline V gene data show CDR1 as DFQATT and CDR2 as SNEGSKA (reference sequence). The part of the CDR3 DNA that was read is TGCAGTGCTAGGCGGGAGTACTACAATGAG. Amino acid sequence: CSARREYYNE. The whole CDR3 protein is CSARREYYNEQFF.

This clone was seen at least ten times. The observed sequence ends 3 residues before the CDR3 terminus, with the missing tail filled in from the germline J gene. The chain joins TRBV19 to TRBJ1-5, with 8 bases aligning to TRBD1. V shed 5 bases and J 3 bases; nucleotides not matched to a gene: 3. From germline, CDR1 is LNHDA and CDR2 SQIVND (reference sequence). This CDR3 region has 14 residues. CDR3 bases read: TGTGCCAGTAGTTTGACAGGGGACAATCAGCCC. It specifies CASSLTGDNQP. The complete CDR3 reads CASSLTGDNQPQHF.

This clone was recorded many times. With the read ending 3 residues before the CDR3 end, the germline J gene is used to fill in that end. The chain couples TRBV12-3 or TRBV12-4 to TRBJ1-5; tentatively, D is TRBD1 (6 bases). The V end lost 1 base, the J end lost 0 bases, and 13 bases lay between the germline ends. The CDR3 is 17 amino acids. The CDR3 bases that were read are TGTGCCAGCAGTTTAGGGACAGCGGTCTATAGCAATCAGCCC. The encoded protein is CASSLGTAVYSNQP. The entire CDR3 protein is CASSLGTAVYSNQPQHF.

Details on this clone: The read stops 3 residues short of the end of the CDR3; the missing end is completed from the germline J gene. The V gene is TRBV2, the J gene TRBJ1-1; TRBD1 matches 7 bases. The V gene's germline CDR1 is SNHLY and CDR2 FYNNEI. The junction had 5 bases not matched to a gene; V was cut back by 3 bases and J by 1 base. The CDR3 has 15 amino acids. CDR3: CASSEDTGANTEAFF. The DNA read from the CDR3 is TGTGCCAGCAGTGAGGACACAGGGGCGAACACTGAA.